What follows describes a single T cell receptor (beta chain). Here immunoSEQ multiplex PCR was the method, and the copy in TCRdb shows in-frame clones only, minus some. The table includes 30,000 to 45,000 clones, 75% to 95% detected once. The CDR3 is 14 residues long. Germline assignment: CDR1 SEHNR and CDR2 FQNEAQ (reference sequence). Trimming shortened V by 1 base and J by 5 bases, and 11 bases separated the two germline ends. The data are from a study of PD-L1 blockade in urothelial cancer. On the study more broadly: Individuals in the cohort had been given 0 to 3 earlier chemotherapy regimens.

The rearrangement uses TRBV7-9 and TRBJ1-2; D gene ambiguous. The TCR was taken from a man aged 70 or older with urothelial cancer. This specimen consisted of PBMCs, obtained around atezolizumab (anti-PD-L1) treatment. DNA of the CDR3: TGTGCCAGCAGCTTAGTAGAGGGTCCTTATGGCTACACCTTC. This sequence encodes CASSLVEGPYGYTF.